This is a list of T cell receptor beta chains from one sample in a study of radiotherapy plus CTLA-4 blockade in lung cancer. Assay used: immunoSEQ multiplex PCR; TCRdb lists only in-frame clones, some missing. The table records roughly 90,000 clones, about 78% of them present only once. Sequences were derived from peripheral blood, sampled from a patient treated with radiotherapy plus ipilimumab. Receptors originate from a human donor with non-small cell lung cancer who had a partial response to radiotherapy plus ipilimumab. Some clones in this sample may be carry-over from other donors' samples. Each CDR3 is given with its conserved first and last residue. A D gene is named only where the DNA matches it firmly. Part of the rows lack a size; the others show once, few, many or a class for expanded clones.

D gene: TRBD1; clone size: NA; J gene: TRBJ1-1; V gene: TRBV6-5; CDR3 DNA: TGTGCCAGCAGTTACCATCCAGGGGGCGGAACTGAAGCTTTCTTT; CDR3 protein: CASSYHPGGGTEAFF
D gene: NA; clone size: NA; J gene: TRBJ2-5; V gene: TRBV4-2; CDR3 DNA: TGTGCCAGCAGCCCCGGAGGGGTAGAGACCCAGTACTTC; CDR3 protein: CASSPGGVETQYF
D gene: NA; clone size: NA; J gene: TRBJ1-6; V gene: TRBV7-3; CDR3 DNA: TGTGCCAGCAGCTTAACCCCAGGATCATACTCACCCCTCCACTTT; CDR3 protein: CASSLTPGSYSPLHF
D gene: TRBD2; clone size: NA; J gene: TRBJ2-2; V gene: TRBV5-1; CDR3 DNA: TGCGCCAGCAGCTTGGTCTACGGGAGGGGAACCGGGGAGCTGTTTTTT; CDR3 protein: CASSLVYGRGTGELFF
D gene: NA; clone size: once; J gene: TRBJ2-2; V gene: TRBV29-1; CDR3 DNA: TGCAGCGTTGCCTGGGAGACCGGGGAGCTGTTTTTT; CDR3 protein: CSVAWETGELFF
D gene: TRBD1; clone size: NA; J gene: TRBJ1-1; V gene: TRBV5-5; CDR3 DNA: TGTGCCAGCAGCACCCGACAGGGGGCTTGGGCTGAAGCTTTCTTT; CDR3 protein: CASSTRQGAWAEAFF
D gene: TRBD1; clone size: NA; J gene: TRBJ1-1; V gene: TRBV7-9; CDR3 DNA: TGTGCCAGCAGCCGTGGGGACAGAAACACTGAAGCTTTCTTT; CDR3 protein: CASSRGDRNTEAFF
D gene: TRBD2; clone size: NA; J gene: TRBJ2-1; V gene: TRBV6-5; CDR3 DNA: TGTGCCAGCTCGAGACTAGCGGGAGAAATGAATGAGCAGTTCTTC; CDR3 protein: CASSRLAGEMNEQFF
D gene: TRBD2; clone size: NA; J gene: TRBJ2-2; V gene: TRBV5-4; CDR3 DNA: TGTGCCAAGTCCAGCGGGGGGGCTTGGACCGGGGAGCTGTTTTTT; CDR3 protein: CAKSSGGAWTGELFF
D gene: NA; clone size: NA; J gene: TRBJ2-1; V gene: TRBV7-2; CDR3 DNA: TGTGCCAGCAGCTTATTCGGCGGGGGCGGACTCTCGGGCAATGAGCAGTTCTTC; CDR3 protein: CASSLFGGGGLSGNEQFF
D gene: TRBD2; clone size: NA; J gene: TRBJ2-5; V gene: TRBV15; CDR3 DNA: TGTGCCACCAGCAGAGATCCGAACCAGCGGGGGGCAATAAGAGAGACCCAGTACTTC; CDR3 protein: CATSRDPNQRGAIRETQYF
D gene: NA; clone size: NA; J gene: TRBJ1-4; V gene: TRBV19; CDR3 DNA: TGTGCCAGTAAACTAAGACCCGCAACTAATGAAAAACTGTTTTTT; CDR3 protein: CASKLRPATNEKLFF
D gene: NA; clone size: NA; J gene: TRBJ1-1; V gene: TRBV5-8; CDR3 DNA: TGTGCCAGCAGCTTAAAGGGGAACAGGAACACTGAAGCTTTCTTT; CDR3 protein: CASSLKGNRNTEAFF
D gene: TRBD2; clone size: NA; J gene: TRBJ2-3; V gene: TRBV13; CDR3 DNA: TGTGCCAGCAGCTCCCTGACTAGCGGGGGGGCAACGGATACGCAGTATTTT; CDR3 protein: CASSSLTSGGATDTQYF
D gene: NA; clone size: NA; J gene: TRBJ1-5; V gene: TRBV19; CDR3 DNA: TGTGCCAGTAGGGTGACAACGTATAGCAATCAGCCCCAGCATTTT; CDR3 protein: CASRVTTYSNQPQHF
D gene: NA; clone size: NA; J gene: TRBJ2-5; V gene: TRBV5-1; CDR3 DNA: TGCGCCAGCAGACGAAATCTAGGTGCTGGGGAGACCCAGTACTTC; CDR3 protein: CASRRNLGAGETQYF
D gene: TRBD1; clone size: NA; J gene: TRBJ1-2; V gene: TRBV7-2; CDR3 DNA: TGTGCCAGCAGCCCGAAGGGACAGGACTACTATGGCTACACCTTC; CDR3 protein: CASSPKGQDYYGYTF
D gene: NA; clone size: NA; J gene: TRBJ2-1; V gene: TRBV7-3; CDR3 DNA: TGTGCCAGCAGCCCAAGCAGGCAATGGAATGAGCAGTTCTTC; CDR3 protein: CASSPSRQWNEQFF
D gene: TRBD2; clone size: NA; J gene: TRBJ2-2; V gene: TRBV19; CDR3 DNA: TGTGCCAGTAGAACTCCAGGAGGGCGGGGGGCCTCCACCGGGGAGCTGTTTTTT; CDR3 protein: CASRTPGGRGASTGELFF
D gene: NA; clone size: NA; J gene: TRBJ1-1; V gene: TRBV7-6; CDR3 DNA: TGTGCCAGCAGCTTAGCGGGGGGTAACACTGAAGCTTTCTTT; CDR3 protein: CASSLAGGNTEAFF
D gene: TRBD2; clone size: NA; J gene: TRBJ2-1; V gene: TRBV28; CDR3 DNA: TGTGCCAGCAGTATCCTAGGACTAGCGGCCTTTAGGGAGCAGTTCTTC; CDR3 protein: CASSILGLAAFREQFF
D gene: NA; clone size: NA; J gene: TRBJ2-7; V gene: TRBV18; CDR3 DNA: TGTGCCAGCTCACCAGGGGCGGGGCAGGGATGGGAGCAGTACTTC; CDR3 protein: CASSPGAGQGWEQYF
D gene: NA; clone size: NA; J gene: TRBJ1-1; V gene: TRBV7-9; CDR3 DNA: TGTGCCAGCAGCTCCGGGACTGTGAACACTGAAGCTTTCTTT; CDR3 protein: CASSSGTVNTEAFF
D gene: TRBD2; clone size: NA; J gene: TRBJ2-7; V gene: TRBV4-3; CDR3 DNA: TGCGCCAGCAGCCAAGAACTGGGGACTAGCGCGCACGAGCAGTACTTC; CDR3 protein: CASSQELGTSAHEQYF
D gene: TRBD1; clone size: few; J gene: TRBJ1-1; V gene: TRBV5-6; CDR3 DNA: TGTGCCAGCAGCTTATACAGGGGATTAATGAACACTGAAGCTTTCTTT; CDR3 protein: CASSLYRGLMNTEAFF
D gene: NA; clone size: NA; J gene: TRBJ2-2; V gene: TRBV18; CDR3 DNA: TGTGCCAGCTCACCACTGTCAGGGGCGCACACCGGGGAGCTGTTTTTT; CDR3 protein: CASSPLSGAHTGELFF
D gene: NA; clone size: NA; J gene: TRBJ1-1; V gene: TRBV6-5; CDR3 DNA: TGTGCCAGCAGTTACGACAGAGACACTGAAGCTTTCTTT; CDR3 protein: CASSYDRDTEAFF
D gene: NA; clone size: few; J gene: TRBJ1-3; V gene: TRBV7-2; CDR3 DNA: TGTGCCAGCAGCCGCGAACTGACAGGAATTGGAAACACCATATATTTT; CDR3 protein: CASSRELTGIGNTIYF
D gene: NA; clone size: NA; J gene: TRBJ2-7; V gene: TRBV7-6; CDR3 DNA: TGTGCCAGCAGCCCGCAACTAGACCTCCGCTACGAGCAGTACTTC; CDR3 protein: CASSPQLDLRYEQYF
D gene: NA; clone size: NA; J gene: TRBJ1-6; V gene: TRBV18; CDR3 DNA: TGTGCCAGCTCACCAGTCGACAGCCTTAATTCACCCCTCCACTTT; CDR3 protein: CASSPVDSLNSPLHF
D gene: TRBD2; clone size: NA; J gene: TRBJ2-3; V gene: TRBV7-9; CDR3 DNA: TGTGCCAGCAGCTCGGGACTAGCGGTGACAGATACGCAGTATTTT; CDR3 protein: CASSSGLAVTDTQYF
D gene: TRBD2; clone size: NA; J gene: TRBJ2-1; V gene: TRBV7-9; CDR3 DNA: TGTGCCAGCAGGCTACCCCCTCGACTAGCGCCGCACAATGAGCAGTTCTTC; CDR3 protein: CASRLPPRLAPHNEQFF
D gene: NA; clone size: NA; J gene: TRBJ2-1; V gene: TRBV28; CDR3 DNA: TGTGCCAGCAGTTTATTTCAGGTTGATGAGCAGTTCTTC; CDR3 protein: CASSLFQVDEQFF
D gene: TRBD2; clone size: NA; J gene: TRBJ2-5; V gene: TRBV10-3; CDR3 DNA: TGTGCCATCGTAGGACTAGCTGGGCGGACCCAGTACTTC; CDR3 protein: CAIVGLAGRTQYF
D gene: NA; clone size: NA; J gene: TRBJ2-7; V gene: TRBV6-1; CDR3 DNA: TGTGCCAGCAGTGACGTACTTTTGGACATAACCTACGAGCAGTACTTC; CDR3 protein: CASSDVLLDITYEQYF
D gene: NA; clone size: NA; J gene: TRBJ1-1; V gene: TRBV28; CDR3 DNA: TGTGCCAGCAGTTTTCCGGGGAACACTGAAGCTTTCTTT; CDR3 protein: CASSFPGNTEAFF
D gene: NA; clone size: NA; J gene: TRBJ2-7; V gene: TRBV9; CDR3 DNA: TGTGCCAGCAGCGCCACGGGGGCAGGGGGGCACGAGCAGTACTTC; CDR3 protein: CASSATGAGGHEQYF
D gene: NA; clone size: NA; J gene: TRBJ2-7; V gene: TRBV9; CDR3 DNA: TGTGCCAGCAGCGCCTCCGTGGGTAGCGGCTCCTACGAGCAGTACTTC; CDR3 protein: CASSASVGSGSYEQYF
D gene: TRBD1; clone size: NA; J gene: TRBJ2-7; V gene: TRBV11-3; CDR3 DNA: TGTGCCAGCAGCAACGGACAGGGGCTAAGAACCTACGAGCAGTACTTC; CDR3 protein: CASSNGQGLRTYEQYF
D gene: NA; clone size: NA; J gene: TRBJ1-1; V gene: TRBV5-1; CDR3 DNA: TGCGCCAGCAGCTTATCAACGGGGGGCACTGAAGCTTTCTTT; CDR3 protein: CASSLSTGGTEAFF
D gene: TRBD2; clone size: NA; J gene: TRBJ2-3; V gene: TRBV2; CDR3 DNA: TGTGCCAGCAGTGTGGGTGCTAGCGGGAGTCCCCCAGATACGCAGTATTTT; CDR3 protein: CASSVGASGSPPDTQYF
D gene: NA; clone size: NA; J gene: TRBJ1-6; V gene: TRBV6-5; CDR3 DNA: TGTGCCAGCACCCAGAAGACAGGCTTTCATTCACCCCTCCACTTT; CDR3 protein: CASTQKTGFHSPLHF
D gene: TRBD1; clone size: NA; J gene: TRBJ1-2; V gene: TRBV29-1; CDR3 DNA: TGCAGCGTTCGACAGGGAAATGGCTACACCTTC; CDR3 protein: CSVRQGNGYTF
D gene: TRBD2; clone size: NA; J gene: TRBJ2-7; V gene: TRBV7-9; CDR3 DNA: TGTGCCAGCAGCTTAGCCCAGCGGGGGTTGGAATTC; CDR3 protein: CASSLAQRGLEF
D gene: TRBD2; clone size: NA; J gene: TRBJ2-1; V gene: TRBV6-1; CDR3 DNA: TGTGCCAGTCTGACTAGCGGTCCCTACAATGAGCAGTTCTTC; CDR3 protein: CASLTSGPYNEQFF
D gene: NA; clone size: NA; J gene: TRBJ2-6; V gene: TRBV19; CDR3 DNA: TGTGCCAGTACGAGCTCTGGGGCCAACGTCCTGACTTTC; CDR3 protein: CASTSSGANVLTF
D gene: TRBD2; clone size: NA; J gene: TRBJ2-3; V gene: TRBV7-7; CDR3 DNA: TGTGCCAGCAGCTTTAGCGGGGGCCTGGGGGATACGCAGTATTTT; CDR3 protein: CASSFSGGLGDTQYF
D gene: TRBD1; clone size: NA; J gene: TRBJ1-6; V gene: TRBV27; CDR3 DNA: TGTGCCAGCAGTTTAAAGGGACAGCGAGATTCACCCCTCCACTTT; CDR3 protein: CASSLKGQRDSPLHF
D gene: TRBD2; clone size: NA; J gene: TRBJ2-2; V gene: TRBV9; CDR3 DNA: TGTGCCAGCAGCGCTGCCCTAGCGGGCCCAGGCGGTGGGGAGCTGTTTTTT; CDR3 protein: CASSAALAGPGGGELFF
D gene: TRBD2; clone size: NA; J gene: TRBJ2-1; V gene: TRBV7-2; CDR3 DNA: TGTGCCAGCAGCTTAGGGGGCGGGGGGGTGTACAATGAGCAGTTCTTC; CDR3 protein: CASSLGGGGVYNEQFF